The present entry profiles one T cell receptor beta chain with its context. As yet, its antigen is unknown. Sequenced by immunoSEQ multiplex PCR; TCRdb stores in-frame clones only, minus some. The sample consists of about 50,000 clones, over 90% of them appearing once. This sample is part of a study of graft-versus-host responses after intestinal transplantation. Across the whole study: Each transplant was multivisceral, liver-intestinal, or isolated intestinal.

The CDR3 covers 14 residues. Germline V gene data show CDR1 as SEHNR and CDR2 as FQNEAQ (reference sequence). Deletions cut 5 bases from V and 3 bases from J, with 11 bases between. The specimen was unstimulated CD4+ T cells sorted from spleen or lymph node cells, collected before transplant. The receptor was derived from a human donor who was the organ donor for an intestinal transplant. The genes are TRBV7-9 and TRBJ1-5; a possible D gene is TRBD1 (5 bases). The CDR3 sequence is CASSLQGTNQPQHF. For the CDR3, the DNA is TGTGCCAGCAGCCTCCAGGGTACCAATCAGCCCCAGCATTTT.